Listed below are T cell receptor beta chains from one sample, sequenced in a study of blood T cell repertoires in COVID-19. The table came from immunoSEQ multiplex PCR; TCRdb's copy has only in-frame clones and leaves some out. The sample consists of tens of thousands of clones, over 60% of them appearing once. What was sequenced was peripheral blood. These receptors all stem from a woman of 80 years or more with acute or convalescent COVID-19. The CDR3 runs from the conserved cysteine through the conserved F or W. A D gene is named only where the DNA matches it firmly. Expanded clones are given a class, and other clones once, few, many or no size at all.

j_gene,v_gene,abundance,d_gene,CDR3aa,CDR3nt
TRBJ2-1,TRBV5-1,-,TRBD2,CASSLVGGSVINEQFF,TGCGCCAGCAGCTTGGTGGGCGGGAGTGTGATCAATGAGCAGTTCTTC
TRBJ2-7,TRBV2,-,TRBD2,CASSEGGRVNYEQYF,TGTGCCAGCAGTGAGGGCGGGAGGGTCAACTACGAGCAGTACTTC
TRBJ1-2,TRBV4-3,-,TRBD1,CASSQGAGGRYGYTF,TGCGCCAGCAGCCAAGGGGCAGGGGGCCGCTATGGCTACACCTTC
TRBJ1-4,TRBV19,once,-,CASQGRTRALNEKLFF,TGTGCCAGTCAAGGGAGAACCAGAGCTCTAAATGAAAAACTGTTTTTT
TRBJ1-2,TRBV7-2,-,-,CASSLPGRHGYTF,TGTGCCAGCAGCCTTCCTGGCAGGCATGGCTACACCTTC
TRBJ1-5,TRBV7-8,-,-,CASSLVSGIQPQHF,TGTGCCAGCAGCTTAGTCAGCGGAATTCAGCCCCAGCATTTT
TRBJ2-7,TRBV24-1,-,TRBD2,CATSDPGTSGNEQYF,TGTGCCACCAGTGACCCCGGGACTAGCGGAAACGAGCAGTACTTC
TRBJ1-5,TRBV6-4,-,-,CAGYLPGPDQPQHF,TGTGCCGGATACTTGCCAGGGCCGGATCAGCCCCAGCATTTT
TRBJ2-1,TRBV7-9,few,TRBD2,CASSPGTSLNEQFF,TGTGCCAGCAGCCCCGGGACTAGCCTAAATGAGCAGTTCTTC
TRBJ1-5,TRBV6-4,once,TRBD1,CASTENRGDLGNQPQHF,TGTGCCAGCACCGAAAACAGGGGGGATTTAGGCAATCAGCCCCAGCATTTT
TRBJ2-1,TRBV29-1,-,TRBD2,CSVDTSGRALQFF,TGCAGCGTTGATACTAGCGGGAGGGCCTTGCAGTTCTTC
TRBJ2-7,TRBV28,-,-,CSHGGLDSYEQYF,TGTTCCCACGGGGGATTGGACTCCTACGAGCAGTACTTC
TRBJ2-2,TRBV6-2/TRBV6-3,-,-,CASSNTRGAEYTGELFF,TGTGCCAGCAGTAACACACGGGGGGCCGAATACACCGGGGAGCTGTTTTTT
TRBJ1-1,TRBV5-1,-,-,CASSSGDLNTEAFF,TGCGCCAGCAGCTCGGGGGACCTGAACACTGAAGCTTTCTTT
TRBJ2-1,TRBV7-2,-,TRBD1,CASSLARPRDRGKYNEQFF,TGTGCCAGCAGCTTAGCGCGTCCCCGAGACAGGGGAAAATACAATGAGCAGTTCTTC
TRBJ2-1,TRBV6-2/TRBV6-3,-,-,CASSRRDEQFF,TGTGCCAGCAGTAGGAGGGATGAGCAGTTCTTC
TRBJ2-7,TRBV6-5,-,-,CASSYSISPADEQYF,TGTGCCAGCAGTTACTCGATCAGTCCCGCCGACGAGCAGTACTTC
TRBJ2-2,TRBV5-4,few,-,CASSLEGAGTGELFF,TGTGCCAGCAGCTTGGAGGGGGCGGGGACCGGGGAGCTGTTTTTT
TRBJ2-5,TRBV2,-,TRBD1,CASSGQGARNGETQYF,TGTGCCAGCAGTGGACAGGGGGCCCGGAACGGGGAGACCCAGTACTTC
TRBJ1-6,TRBV5-1,-,-,CASSFSGSTGGSPLHF,TGCGCCAGCAGCTTTAGCGGCTCAACGGGGGGTTCACCCCTCCACTTT
TRBJ2-7,TRBV5-1,few,-,CASSFLGGSYEQYF,TGCGCCAGCAGCTTTCTGGGGGGTTCCTACGAGCAGTACTTC
TRBJ1-2,TRBV30,-,-,CAWDGGQFGYTF,TGTGCCTGGGACGGAGGGCAATTTGGCTACACCTTC
TRBJ1-1,TRBV27,-,-,CASSPRGGLNTEAFF,TGTGCCAGCAGCCCGAGGGGGGGCCTTAACACTGAAGCTTTCTTT
TRBJ1-2,TRBV7-2,-,-,CASSFGGGGGYTF,TGTGCCAGCAGCTTCGGGGGGGGAGGTGGCTACACCTTC
TRBJ1-1,TRBV5-8,-,TRBD1,CASSLGRGRYTEAFF,TGTGCCAGCAGCTTGGGCAGGGGGAGGTACACTGAAGCTTTCTTT
TRBJ2-1,TRBV30,-,TRBD2,CAWVAGGFDEQFF,TGTGCCTGGGTAGCGGGGGGGTTCGATGAGCAGTTCTTC
TRBJ2-5,TRBV4-2,few,-,CASSQVRSGGTPGTQYF,TGTGCCAGCAGCCAAGTGAGGTCGGGGGGCACACCGGGGACCCAGTACTTC
TRBJ2-1,TRBV11-2,-,-,CASSLVSGSYNEQFF,TGTGCCAGCAGCTTAGTTTCGGGAAGCTACAATGAGCAGTTCTTC
TRBJ2-1,TRBV3-1/TRBV3-2,-,-,CASSQVVGHNEQFF,TGTGCCAGCAGCCAAGTCGTTGGGCACAATGAGCAGTTCTTC
TRBJ2-1,TRBV3-1/TRBV3-2,-,TRBD2,CASSHHSGGPYNEQFF,TGTGCCAGCAGCCATCATAGCGGGGGCCCTTACAATGAGCAGTTCTTC
TRBJ1-5,TRBV27,-,TRBD1,CASSRWQGDTPQHF,TGTGCCAGCAGCCGTTGGCAGGGGGATACGCCCCAGCATTTT
TRBJ1-1,TRBV7-9,-,-,CASSLAGANTEAFF,TGTGCCAGCAGCTTAGCAGGGGCTAACACTGAAGCTTTCTTT
TRBJ2-2,TRBV3-1/TRBV3-2,-,-,CASSSQGGTGTGELFF,TGTGCCAGCAGCTCTCAGGGGGGAACGGGGACCGGGGAGCTGTTTTTT
TRBJ1-1,TRBV28,-,-,CASKLGGLANTEAFF,TGTGCCAGCAAACTGGGGGGTCTGGCGAACACTGAAGCTTTCTTT
TRBJ1-6,TRBV30,-,-,CAWSRAGRGNSPLHF,TGTGCCTGGAGCCGGGCGGGCAGGGGTAATTCACCCCTCCACTTT
TRBJ1-5,TRBV2,few,-,CASSDRAVGNQPQHF,TGTGCCAGCAGTGACAGGGCCGTTGGTAATCAGCCCCAGCATTTT
TRBJ2-3,TRBV11-3,-,TRBD1,CASSWGQVKMADTQYF,TGTGCCAGCAGCTGGGGACAGGTTAAGATGGCAGATACGCAGTATTTT
TRBJ2-3,TRBV28,-,TRBD2,CASSLRGAATDTQYF,TGTGCCAGCAGTTTGCGGGGGGCCGCCACAGATACGCAGTATTTT
TRBJ2-1,TRBV10-1,few,TRBD1,CASSGAYRGEQFF,TGCGCCAGCAGTGGGGCTTACAGGGGTGAGCAGTTCTTC
TRBJ1-2,TRBV5-4,-,-,CASSPLGGSYPIYGYTF,TGTGCCAGCAGCCCCCTCGGAGGGTCTTATCCCATCTATGGCTACACCTTC